A selection of T cell receptor beta chains follows, all from one sample in a study of cytomegalovirus exposure and HLA in healthy donors. Only in-frame clones appear in the TCRdb table, and some are missing; sequencing was by immunoSEQ multiplex PCR. The sample carries tens of thousands of clones, approximately 84% recorded once. The sample consisted of PBMCs. Receptors originate from a man aged 50 or older in good health and CMV-seronegative. CDR3s include the opening cysteine and the closing phenylalanine or tryptophan. A D gene is named only where the DNA matches it firmly. Clone size appears in some rows only: once, few, many, or a class for an expanded clone.

D,size,J,V,DNA,CDR3
-,-,TRBJ1-6,TRBV5-6,TGTGCCAGCAGCTTGGTGGGCAGGGCCTCCTATAATTCACCCCTCCACTTT,CASSLVGRASYNSPLHF
TRBD2,-,TRBJ2-3,TRBV9,TGTGCCAGCAGCCCCTATAGCGGGGGGGCCCTCCTCACCAGCACAGATACGCAGTATTTT,CASSPYSGGALLTSTDTQYF
TRBD2,-,TRBJ2-1,TRBV5-4,TGTGCCAGCAGCTTGATGAGTGGGACTAGCGTGCATGAGCAGTTCTTC,CASSLMSGTSVHEQFF
-,-,TRBJ2-3,TRBV10-3,TGTGCCATTCAGGCCACAGATACGCAGTATTTT,CAIQATDTQYF
TRBD1,-,TRBJ1-5,TRBV6-1,TGTGCCAGCAGGCTCGGACAGGGAGGGGCTCAGCCCCAGCATTTT,CASRLGQGGAQPQHF
TRBD2,few,TRBJ2-2,TRBV4-1,TGCGCCAGCAGCCCTGGTAGCGGGGGGAACACCGGGGAGCTGTTTTTT,CASSPGSGGNTGELFF
-,-,TRBJ2-7,TRBV5-1,TGCGCCAGCAGCTTGGGGGTGGGGCTGGAGCAGTACTTC,CASSLGVGLEQYF
TRBD1,-,TRBJ1-2,TRBV5-8,TGTGCCAGCAGCTTGGTACACAGGGGCTATGGCTACACCTTC,CASSLVHRGYGYTF
TRBD2,-,TRBJ2-5,TRBV27,TGTGCCAGCAGTCCTAGCGGGGGGTGGTACCAAGAGACCCAGTACTTC,CASSPSGGWYQETQYF
-,-,TRBJ2-2,TRBV6-5,TGTGCCAGCAGTTACGACAGACGCACCGGGGAGCTGTTTTTT,CASSYDRRTGELFF
TRBD2,-,TRBJ2-3,TRBV5-1,TGCGCCAGCAGCTTGAGGTCCGGGACTAGATCTTCCACAGATACGCAGTATTTT,CASSLRSGTRSSTDTQYF
TRBD1,-,TRBJ1-2,TRBV9,TGTGCCAGCAGCGTAGCTGAGGGACAGGGCTCTGGCTACACCTTC,CASSVAEGQGSGYTF
-,-,TRBJ2-7,TRBV28,TGTGCCAGCAGTTTGATCGGTTACGAGCAGTACTTC,CASSLIGYEQYF
-,-,TRBJ2-5,TRBV29-1,TGCAGCGTTGAAGAGAGCTCGGGGGTTAGAACCCAGTACTTC,CSVEESSGVRTQYF
TRBD1,-,TRBJ1-2,TRBV6-1,TGTGCCAGCAGTGAAGCGGAGGACAGGGCTGCTGGCTACACCTTC,CASSEAEDRAAGYTF
-,-,TRBJ2-7,TRBV7-6,TGTGCCAGCAGCCCGGGACTTCTTCACTACGAGCAGTACTTC,CASSPGLLHYEQYF
TRBD2,few,TRBJ2-2,TRBV7-3,TGTGCCAGCGGCCCAGCGGGGGGCGTAAACACCGGGGAGCTGTTTTTT,CASGPAGGVNTGELFF
-,few,TRBJ2-3,TRBV29-1,TGCAGCGTTGGGGCTCTAGCGACGGGGGGCGCAGATACGCAGTATTTT,CSVGALATGGADTQYF
-,once,TRBJ1-1,TRBV19,TGTGCCAGTACCCCATATGTGAGGGTTGGAAACACTGAAGCTTTCTTT,CASTPYVRVGNTEAFF
TRBD2,once,TRBJ2-3,TRBV7-8,TGTGCCAGCAGCCAAGCCAGACTAGCGGGGGGTAGCACAGATACGCAGTATTTT,CASSQARLAGGSTDTQYF
-,-,TRBJ2-3,TRBV7-8,TGTGCCAGCAGCTCAAGTGACCGGGGAGGCCCTAGTTTT,CASSSSDRGGPSF
TRBD1,-,TRBJ1-1,TRBV27,TGTGCCAGCAGTTCCCGGGACAGGGGTGTCACTGAAGCTTTCTTT,CASSSRDRGVTEAFF
-,-,TRBJ2-5,TRBV7-2,TGTGCCAGCAGCTTAACTAGAGGAGAGACCCAGTACTTC,CASSLTRGETQYF
-,-,TRBJ2-2,TRBV28,TGTGCCAGCAGTTTAGGGGGGACCAAAAATGTTGAGCTGTTTTTT,CASSLGGTKNVELFF
-,-,TRBJ2-1,TRBV4-3,TGCGCCAGCAGCCAATTTCAGGGTTTGGGCAATGAGCAGTTCTTC,CASSQFQGLGNEQFF
TRBD2,-,TRBJ2-3,TRBV9,TGTGCCAGCAGCCTTGGACTAGATTCAGCAGATACGCAGTATTTT,CASSLGLDSADTQYF
TRBD1,-,TRBJ2-1,TRBV7-3,TGTGCCAGCAGTCCCCGGGACAAGGGTTACAGGGGGTACAATGAGCAGTTCTTC,CASSPRDKGYRGYNEQFF
-,-,TRBJ1-5,TRBV19,TGTGCCAGTAGTATAGGGGGGCAGATCAATCAGCCCCAGCATTTT,CASSIGGQINQPQHF
-,-,TRBJ2-7,TRBV2,TGTGCCAGCACCCACCTTAGCGAGCAGTACTTC,CASTHLSEQYF
-,-,TRBJ1-3,TRBV2,TGTGCCAGCAGACTGGACAGTTCAATCTCTGGAAACACCATATATTTT,CASRLDSSISGNTIYF
-,-,TRBJ2-7,TRBV5-4,TGTGCCAGCAGCTTGGGCGGGGACTACGAGCAGTACTTC,CASSLGGDYEQYF
TRBD1,-,TRBJ1-6,TRBV18,TGTGCCAGCTCACCCAACGACAGGGCGCCCCTCCACTTT,CASSPNDRAPLHF
-,-,TRBJ1-5,TRBV27,TGTGCCAGCAGTTCCCAAGGAGCCCAGCATTTT,CASSSQGAQHF
-,few,TRBJ2-1,TRBV2,TGTGCCAGCAGCCGGAGGGGTCAGGTCCTTAATGAGCAGTTCTTC,CASSRRGQVLNEQFF
-,-,TRBJ1-3,TRBV5-4,TGTGCCAGCAGCCTACAGTCGAGCTCTGGAAACACCATATATTTT,CASSLQSSSGNTIYF
-,-,TRBJ2-3,TRBV9,TGTGCCAGCAGCGTATTTGGGGCCACTAGCACAGATACGCAGTATTTT,CASSVFGATSTDTQYF
-,-,TRBJ2-2,TRBV27,TGTGCCAGCAGTTTAGATTGGAGACAGGCCTCCGCGAACACCGGGGAGCTGTTTTTT,CASSLDWRQASANTGELFF
TRBD2,-,TRBJ2-4,TRBV11-2,TGTGCCAGCAGCTTAAGAGTTTGGCGGGGGGGCCGGGCCAAAAACATTCAGTACTTC,CASSLRVWRGGRAKNIQYF
-,-,TRBJ2-3,TRBV28,TGTGCCAGCAGTTTATATTTCAGGGGTCCCTCAGATACGCAGTATTTT,CASSLYFRGPSDTQYF
TRBD1,-,TRBJ2-5,TRBV9,TGTGCCAGCAGCCAATCCGGGCAGGGGGCGGGGGAGACCCAGTACTTC,CASSQSGQGAGETQYF
-,-,TRBJ2-2,TRBV7-8,TGTGCCAGCCTTCCCCGCGGCAGGGCCTCGAACACCGGGGAGCTGTTTTTT,CASLPRGRASNTGELFF
TRBD2,once,TRBJ2-1,TRBV6-6,TGTGCCAGCAGTCTTAAGACTAGCGGGGGGAGTATCGAGCAGTTCTTC,CASSLKTSGGSIEQFF
-,-,TRBJ1-1,TRBV6-6,TGTGCCAGCAGAGGAGGGCCTGCCACTGAAGCTTTCTTT,CASRGGPATEAFF
TRBD1,-,TRBJ1-2,TRBV30,TGTGCCTGGAGCCCCTTAAACAGGGGGCTGAGCGGCTATGGCTACACCTTC,CAWSPLNRGLSGYGYTF
TRBD1,once,TRBJ2-7,TRBV4-2,TGTGCCAGCAGCCTAGCTTCCGACAGGGCAAACTCCTACGAGCAGTACTTC,CASSLASDRANSYEQYF
-,-,TRBJ1-6,TRBV7-2,TGTGCCAGCAGCTTAAATCCCGGGACACTGAGGAATTCACCCCTCCACTTT,CASSLNPGTLRNSPLHF
TRBD2,-,TRBJ2-1,TRBV5-1,TGCGCCAGCAGCCTCACTAGCGGGGGGGCCTACAATGAGCAGTTCTTC,CASSLTSGGAYNEQFF
-,-,TRBJ1-5,TRBV30,TGTGCCTGGAGTCCATGGCGACAGGCAGGCGGCAATCAGCCCCAGCATTTT,CAWSPWRQAGGNQPQHF
TRBD1,-,TRBJ2-7,TRBV7-9,TGTGCCAGCAGCTTAGGGGTGACAGGGCAAGAGCAGTACTTC,CASSLGVTGQEQYF
-,-,TRBJ2-6,TRBV4-3,TGCGCCAGCAGCCAAGATGACTTAGGCTCTGGGGCCAACGTCCTGACTTTC,CASSQDDLGSGANVLTF
TRBD1,once,TRBJ1-4,TRBV6-6,TGTGCCAGCAGTACCTCGGACAGGGGAAATGAAAAACTGTTTTTT,CASSTSDRGNEKLFF
-,-,TRBJ2-7,TRBV29-1,TGCAGCGTTGTTAGCCAAAAATCCTACGAGCAGTACTTC,CSVVSQKSYEQYF
TRBD1,few,TRBJ2-5,TRBV5-1,TGCGCCAGCAGCTTGTCAGGCCTAGGGACAGAGGAGACCCAGTACTTC,CASSLSGLGTEETQYF
TRBD1,-,TRBJ2-7,TRBV18,TGTGCCAGCTCACCATTAGGACAGGGGCAATACGAGCAGTACTTC,CASSPLGQGQYEQYF
-,-,TRBJ2-1,TRBV19,TGTGCCAGTAGTATATCTCGGCAGGGTTACTACAATGAGCAGTTCTTC,CASSISRQGYYNEQFF
TRBD1,once,TRBJ2-7,TRBV7-9,TGTGCCAGCAGGAGTACCGGGACAGCGTCCTACGAGCAGTACTTC,CASRSTGTASYEQYF
TRBD1,-,TRBJ1-5,TRBV30,TGTGCCTGGAATGCCGGGACAGGGGGCTCCCAGCCCCAGCATTTT,CAWNAGTGGSQPQHF
-,-,TRBJ2-7,TRBV19,TGTGCCAGTAGTATTAAACAGGGTCCGGGCGAGCAGTACTTC,CASSIKQGPGEQYF
TRBD1,-,TRBJ2-5,TRBV7-7,TGTGCCAGCAGCTCGGGACAGGGTTCGGCCGGGGGGACCCAGTACTTC,CASSSGQGSAGGTQYF